This TCR beta chain was obtained from a study of cytomegalovirus exposure and HLA in healthy donors. Study in general: The same platform used for the 650 to 850 first-cohort repertoires was also used for the roughly 130 validation repertoires, as a later analysis reported. Study-wide points: Investigators reported 164 TCR beta chains as tied to cytomegalovirus.

Produced via immunoSEQ multiplex PCR; TCRdb's table is partial and in-frame only. This sample has approximately 20,000 clones, with 97% found just once. The length of the CDR3 is 15 residues. The V end was cut by 2 bases, the J end by 2 bases, with 11 bases between. CDR1 is SGHKS, CDR2 YYEKEE, per germline (reference sequence). This clone was seen a single time. Its antigen is unknown. The chain employs TRBV5-5 and TRBJ1-5; D may be TRBD1 (6 bases). Sequencing used PBMCs. The receptor comes from a man aged 25 to 40 in good health and CMV-seropositive. CDR3 coding DNA: TGTGCCAGCAGCTTTAAGGGGGATGGCAATCAGCCCCAGCATTTT. The encoded protein is CASSFKGDGNQPQHF. Using reference TRBV5-5 and TRBJ1-5 for the parts outside the CDR3, the full variable domain is DAGVTQSPTHLIKTRGQQVTLRCSPISGHKSVSWYQQVLGQGPQFIFQYYEKEERGRGNFPDRFSARQFPNYSSELNVNALLLGDSALYLCASSFKGDGNQPQHFGDGTRLSIL.